What follows are 9 T cell receptor beta chains derived from one specimen sequenced in a study of cytomegalovirus exposure and HLA in healthy donors. It was with 60 Vbeta and 13 Jbeta primers that the PCR ran. Sequenced by immunoSEQ multiplex PCR; TCRdb stores in-frame clones only, minus some. Found here are about 160,000 clones, approximately 78% of them singletons; the top ten hold more than 0.75%. The sample taken for sequencing was PBMCs. All receptors come from a girl aged 2 to 10 in good health and CMV-seropositive.

V and J are TRBV5-1 and TRBJ2-7; 9 bases map to TRBD2. The ends lost 1 base at V and 2 bases at J; junction bases unmatched: 4. The CDR3 has 15 residues. Germline V gene lookup returns CDR1 SGHRS and CDR2 YFSETQ. The CDR3 DNA sequence: TGCGCCAGCAGCTTGAAACTAGCGGGCACCTACGAGCAGTACTTC. Amino acids: CASSLKLAGTYEQYF.

This clone was detected once. At one of its ends the junction is not consistent with the germline gene, which may arise from a read error. The chain uses TRBV7-7 and TRBJ2-7, with 9 bases fitting TRBD2. Germline-derived CDR1 and CDR2 are SSHAT and FNYEAQ (reference sequence). The CDR3 consists of 13 residues. The CDR3 here is CASSSGLANEQYF. DNA of the CDR3: TGTGCTAGCAGCTCAGGACTAGCGAACGAGCAGTACTTC.

The rearrangement joins TRBV15 to TRBJ2-7; 8 bases match TRBD1. The V gene's germline CDR1 is LNHNV and CDR2 YYDKDF (reference sequence). The CDR3 consists of 15 residues. Unmatched junction bases numbered 4, after V lost 1 base and J lost 2 bases. The CDR3 coding sequence is TGTGCCACCAGCAGAGGGACAGGGAGCGCCTACGAGCAGTACTTC. This translates into CATSRGTGSAYEQYF.

J is TRBJ2-7 and V is TRBV4-1, with D unclear. V gave up 1 base and J gave up 2 bases, with 9 bases separating them. The CDR3 loop spans 14 amino acids. CDR1 and CDR2 (germline): MGHRA, YSYEKL. CDR3 DNA sequence: TGCGCCAGCAGCCAAGGCCAGGCCGCCTACGAGCAGTACTTC. As protein: CASSQGQAAYEQYF.

The rearrangement uses TRBV7-9 and TRBJ2-7; 14 bases are a match to TRBD2. V lost 5 bases to trimming and J lost 5 bases; unmatched junction nucleotides: 5. From germline, CDR1 is SEHNR and CDR2 FQNEAQ (reference sequence). The CDR3 consists of 15 residues. The CDR3 loop reads CASSLSGLAGDEQYF. The CDR3 region has the DNA TGTGCCAGCAGCCTGTCGGGACTAGCGGGAGACGAGCAGTACTTC.

This clone was counted once. This chain links TRBV5-1 with TRBJ2-4; D might be TRBD2 (6 bases). The V end lost 0 bases, the J end lost 6 bases, and 13 bases lay between the germline ends. The CDR3 is made up of 15 amino acids. From germline, CDR1 is SGHRS and CDR2 YFSETQ. CDR3 nucleotides: TGCGCCAGCAGCTTGGGACTAGAATCGAGAAACATTCAGTACTTC. It encodes CASSLGLESRNIQYF.

The rearrangement uses TRBV7-8 and TRBJ1-1; 8 nucleotides agree with TRBD1. CDR1 and CDR2 from the germline V gene are SGHVS and FQNEAQ. CDR3 size: 14 residues. V dropped 4 bases and J dropped 6; count of bases not matched to a gene: 7. CDR3 sequence: CASSSTRGRAEAFF. DNA of the CDR3: TGTGCCAGCAGCTCTACCAGGGGGCGGGCTGAAGCTTTCTTT.

This clone has a handful of counts. The chain uses TRBV5-5 and TRBJ1-1, with TRBD1 as a possible D gene (5 bases). Germline CDR1 and CDR2: SGHKS and YYEKEE (reference sequence). Deletions cut 0 bases from V and 8 bases from J, with 17 bases between. The CDR3 is made up of 15 amino acids. The CDR3, as DNA: TGTGCCAGCAGCTTGGTAGTAGGAGTTGGGGGGGAAGCTTTCTTT. Translated, it gives CASSLVVGVGGEAFF.

This clone was seen a single time. The chain is built from TRBV30 and TRBJ2-5; TRBD2 matches at 7 bases. The CDR3 consists of 13 residues. Germline V gives CDR1 GTSNPN, CDR2 SVGIG (reference sequence). V lost 0 bases and J lost 3; bases outside the gene matches: 1. CDR3 loop: CAWSVGTKETQYF. CDR3 in DNA: TGTGCCTGGAGTGTGGGGACTAAAGAGACCCAGTACTTC. The whole variable domain, filled in from reference TRBV30 and TRBJ2-5, reads SQTIHQWPATLVQPVGSPLSLECTVEGTSNPNLYWYRQAAGRGLQLLFYSVGIGQISSEVPQNLSASRPQDRQFILSSKKLLLSDSGFYLCAWSVGTKETQYFGPGTRLLVL.